This T cell receptor beta chain was recorded in a study of T cells in Graves' hyperthyroidism and ophthalmopathy. In this sample, this clonotype turned up once. On the basis of clinical symptoms, serum thyroxine and TRAb, thyroid ultrasound and orbital computed tomography, diagnoses were made. RNA transcripts gave rise to amplified TCR beta CDR3 regions. The TCR CDR3 first-round RT-PCR relied on the HTBI primer set. Each CDR3 protein is one row after TCRdb ran MiXCR on the multiplex PCR reads. The sample has about 370,000 distinct CDR3 sequences; 13% to 15% are singletons. The CDR3 totals 14 residues. Per germline, CDR1 MDHEN and CDR2 SYDVKM. Germline trimming cut 5 bases from V and 5 bases from J; bases unmatched to any gene: 5.

The chain uses TRBV28 and TRBJ1-1; TRBD1 agrees at 10 bases. Sequenced sample: blood. The sequence came from a woman in her sixties or seventies with Graves' ophthalmopathy. The CDR3 reads CASSNRQGATEAFF. Written as DNA, the CDR3 is TGTGCCAGCAGTAACAGACAGGGGGCGACTGAAGCTTTCTTT.